The 12 T cell receptor beta chains presented below share a single source sample, sequenced in a study of blood T cell repertoires in COVID-19. Assay: immunoSEQ multiplex PCR; the TCRdb copy retains only in-frame clones and omits some. Here the sample spans about 240,000 clones, 82% being singletons. What was sequenced was peripheral blood. Source of these receptors: a woman aged 18-35 years with acute or convalescent COVID-19.

V and J are TRBV21-1 and TRBJ2-1; the table's D call, TRBD2, has no DNA check behind it. TRBV21-1 is listed as a pseudogene. CDR3 length: 19 amino acids. The CDR3 DNA reads TGTGCCAGCAGCAAAGAGAGTAGCGGAGAGGTTCGGTCCTACAATGAGCAGTTCTTC. Residues: CASSKESSGEVRSYNEQFF.

The rearrangement uses TRBV27 and TRBJ2-6; no definite D call. The length of the CDR3 is 15 residues. V dropped 3 bases and J dropped 0 bases, with 6 bases sitting between them. Per germline, CDR1 MNHEY and CDR2 SMNVEV (reference sequence). The CDR3, as DNA: TGTGCCAGCAGTTTCTATGACTCTGGGGCCAACGTCCTGACTTTC. Translating it yields CASSFYDSGANVLTF.

This clone showed up just once. The genes are TRBV12-3 or TRBV12-4 and TRBJ1-2; 9 nucleotides match TRBD1. The CDR3 covers 12 residues. V lost 5 bases, J lost 8 bases, and 3 bases stayed unmatched. The CDR3 spells CASSTGGVGYTF. The CDR3 DNA reads TGTGCCAGCAGTACAGGGGGCGTAGGCTACACCTTC.

This chain links TRBV27 with TRBJ2-7; possibly TRBD2 for D (7 bases). The CDR3 totals 15 residues. V lost 0 bases to trimming and J lost 3 bases, with 12 bases between them. Germline CDR1 and CDR2: MNHEY and SMNVEV (reference sequence). CDR3 in amino acids: CASSLSGGLVYEQYF. Written as DNA, the CDR3 is TGTGCCAGCAGTTTATCCGGGGGGCTAGTCTACGAGCAGTACTTC.

This clone was seen a single time. The chain links TRBV4-1 to TRBJ2-7; no reliable D call. The CDR3 sequence is 14 residues long. Germline V gives CDR1 MGHRA, CDR2 YSYEKL. The V and J ends lost 0 bases and 2 bases respectively, with 8 bases between them. The DNA of the CDR3 is TGCGCCAGCAGCCAAGATGATCGGGCCTACGAGCAGTACTTC. It translates to CASSQDDRAYEQYF.

The chain carries TRBV6-1 and TRBJ2-5; D gene unclear. Germline CDR1 reads MNHNS; CDR2 reads SASEGT. Trimming removed 0 bases from V and 2 bases from J, with 13 bases in between. The CDR3 consists of 16 residues. The CDR3 bases are TGTGCCAGCAGTGAAGCTTTCGCGGATATACAAGAGACCCAGTACTTC. It specifies CASSEAFADIQETQYF.

The J gene is TRBJ1-5, the V gene TRBV28; a weak D match, TRBD1 (6 bases). V lost 4 bases and J 0 bases, leaving 34 bases between the germline ends. Germline assignment: CDR1 MDHEN and CDR2 SYDVKM. The CDR3 sequence is 23 residues long. The DNA for the CDR3 is TGTGCCAGCAGTTCATATTTATACCGGGACAAAGATACGCGATGGCTTAGCAATCAGCCCCAGCATTTT. Its translation: CASSSYLYRDKDTRWLSNQPQHF.

The V gene is TRBV4-1, the J gene TRBJ1-6; the D is unclear. The ends were cut back, 0 bases at V and 10 bases at J, with 13 bases in the middle. CDR1 is MGHRA, CDR2 YSYEKL, per germline. The CDR3 loop spans 15 amino acids. CDR3: CASSQERGSGSPLHF. For the CDR3, the DNA is TGCGCCAGCAGCCAAGAGAGAGGGAGTGGGTCACCCCTCCACTTT.

The genes are TRBV13 and TRBJ2-1; the D gene is possibly TRBD2 (5 bases). This CDR3 is 16 amino acids long. Looked up from germline, CDR1 is PRHDT and CDR2 is FYEKMQ (reference sequence). Between the trimmed V and J ends, which lost 2 bases and 2 bases, there was a span of 13 bases. The CDR3 bases are TGTGCCAGCAGCTTATTGTACGGGGTAACCTACAATGAGCAGTTCTTC. It is translated as CASSLLYGVTYNEQFF.

This clone was counted once. The chain couples TRBV27 to TRBJ2-7, with 8 bases fitting TRBD1. CDR1 and CDR2 from the germline V gene are MNHEY and SMNVEV (reference sequence). The CDR3 sequence is 15 residues long. Unmatched junction bases numbered 6, after V lost 5 bases and J lost 0 bases. The CDR3 DNA sequence: TGTGCCAGCAGTCCACAGGGGGTCATCTCCTACGAGCAGTACTTC. It yields the protein CASSPQGVISYEQYF.

The J gene is TRBJ2-1, the V gene TRBV6-2 or TRBV6-3, with 10 bases lining up with TRBD2. CDR3 length: 18 residues. The germline CDR1 and CDR2 sequences are MNHEY and SVGEGT. J lost 6 bases, V lost 5 bases, and 16 bases had no gene match. In DNA form, the CDR3 reads TGTGCCAGCAGTCAACCGGGACTAGCGAAAAGAGGGGCCAATGAGCAGTTCTTC. Protein: CASSQPGLAKRGANEQFF.

This rearrangement joins TRBV11-2 to TRBJ1-3, with D perhaps matching TRBD1 (6 bases). V gave up 5 bases and J gave up 0 bases, with 11 bases separating them. The germline gives CDR1 SGHAT, CDR2 FQNNGV. There are 15 residues in the CDR3. The CDR3 is CASSRQVTSGNTIYF. The CDR3 coding sequence is TGTGCCAGCAGCCGACAGGTAACCTCTGGAAACACCATATATTTT.